This T cell receptor beta chain was captured in a study of blood T cell repertoires in COVID-19 (TCRdb year 2020). About the full investigation: Samples covering the acute and convalescent phases of COVID-19 were provided by collaborators in the United States, Italy and Spain. The repertoires were released in a freely available public database intended as a resource for research on the immune response to SARS-CoV-2. The samples were drawn from the first 160 participants of the ongoing ImmuneRACE study and from 950 to 1,500 subjects provided by 6 global collaborators. Subjects who had been exposed to COVID-19, were actively infected with it, or had recovered from it provided the deeply sampled blood TCRbeta repertoires that made up the dataset. The material from the prospective study consisted of cDNA or gDNA derived from T cells, B-cell-depleted T cells, or PBMCs. HLA class I and class II types, where available, came from metadata supplied by the sample provider rather than from assay-based typing. Sample metadata almost always included a de-identified subject ID, COVID-19 status, age in years and sex. The paper's findings and limits, for the study overall: Clinical and demographic metadata were provided uncurated, with the amount varying by source and participant.

As for this clone: Its recognized antigen is unknown. No base-level quality is on record; no much larger clone is a single base apart.

The junction shows trimming of 6 bases on V and 0 bases on J, and the gene matches do not reach 5 bases of it. The CDR3 has 14 amino acids, counting the end cysteine and phenylalanine. Just CDR3 DNA is preserved here, 42 bases in frame from base 1. The germline V gene encodes CDR1 LGHDT and CDR2 YNNKEL (reference sequence). The immunoSEQ Assay, a bias-controlled multiplex PCR, was used to amplify TCRbeta CDR3 regions from genomic DNA. In the original analysis: The number of nucleated cells in each sample was estimated by amplification of reference gene primers within the assay. To quantify the absolute abundance of each unique TCRbeta CDR3 rearrangement, sequence reads were collapsed and filtered. Productive Simpson clonality was computed per sample as the square root of Simpson's diversity index over productive rearrangements. TCRdb re-hosts the immuneACCESS table, in-frame sequences only. Its copies lack some clones; in the studies checked, an unresolved V gene accounts for under half of them, and the cause for the rest is not known. V and J calls plus clone size are reproduced from that table; the DNA served to infer D and trimming. The sample table shows about 140,000 clones, and almost 90% are seen once. 1.5% of the sample comes from the top ten.

Whole blood was collected in K2EDTA tubes by collaborating institutions according to the institutions' own protocols. For TCRbeta analysis, collaborator samples were shipped as frozen whole blood, as isolated PBMCs, or as DNA extracted from either sample type. The V and J genes are TRBV3-1 (or the pseudogene TRBV3-2) and TRBJ2-7; the central 7 bases match TRBD2. The TCR originated in a woman in her sixties with acute or convalescent COVID-19. Sequenced material: peripheral blood. The CDR3 has the sequence CASRGEGTSYEQYF. The DNA is TGTGCCAGCAGAGGGGAGGGGACCTCCTACGAGCAGTACTTC.